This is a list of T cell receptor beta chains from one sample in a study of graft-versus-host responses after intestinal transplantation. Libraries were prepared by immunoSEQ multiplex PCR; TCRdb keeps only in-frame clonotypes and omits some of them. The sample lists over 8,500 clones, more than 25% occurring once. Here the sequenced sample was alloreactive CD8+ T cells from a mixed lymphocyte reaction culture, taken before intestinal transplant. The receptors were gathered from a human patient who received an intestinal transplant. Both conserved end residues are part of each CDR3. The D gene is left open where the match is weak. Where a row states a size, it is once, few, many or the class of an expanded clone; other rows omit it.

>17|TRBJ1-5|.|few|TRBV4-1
TGCGCCAGCAGCCACCCTTTGGGAGGACACCCGGAGCAGCCCCAGCATTTT
CASSHPLGGHPEQPQHF
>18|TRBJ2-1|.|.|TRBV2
TGTGCCAGCAGTGAATTGGCGCGGGGACCCCCGGGTATGAATGAGCAGTTCTTC
CASSELARGPPGMNEQFF
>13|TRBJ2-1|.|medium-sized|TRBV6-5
TGTGCCAGCAGTTACTCCGGGTACAATGAGCAGTTCTTC
CASSYSGYNEQFF
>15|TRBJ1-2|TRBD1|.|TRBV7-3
TGTGCCAGCAGCCCGACCGGGACAGGGGACTATGGCTACACCTTC
CASSPTGTGDYGYTF
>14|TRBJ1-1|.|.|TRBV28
TGTGCCAGCAGTCCCCCTCCCCGGTTGGCTGAAGCTTTCTTT
CASSPPPRLAEAFF
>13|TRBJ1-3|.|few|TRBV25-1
TGTGCCAGCAGTGACCGGAGGGGCGGCACCATATATTTT
CASSDRRGGTIYF
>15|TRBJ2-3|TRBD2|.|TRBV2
TGTGCCAGCAGTGAAAGGGTAGCGGGGGGAGGTACGCAGTATTTT
CASSERVAGGGTQYF
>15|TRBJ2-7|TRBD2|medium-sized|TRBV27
TGTGCCAGCAGTTTATTAGCGGGGGAGTCCTACGAGCAGTACTTC
CASSLLAGESYEQYF
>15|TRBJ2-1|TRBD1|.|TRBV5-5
TGTGCCAGCAGCTTCCCTCCCGACAGGGCGGATGAGCAGTTCTTC
CASSFPPDRADEQFF
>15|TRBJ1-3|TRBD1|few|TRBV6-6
TGTGCCAGCACCCCGTGGGGACAGGGTAGGGGCACCATATATTTT
CASTPWGQGRGTIYF
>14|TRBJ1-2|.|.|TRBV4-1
TGCGCCAGCAGCGAGGATAGGAGTAACTATGGCTACACCTTC
CASSEDRSNYGYTF
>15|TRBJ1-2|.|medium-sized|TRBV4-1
TGCGCCAGCAGCCAAGAGGGGGCTCTCAACTATGGCTACACCTTC
CASSQEGALNYGYTF
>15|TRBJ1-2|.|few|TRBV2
TGTGCCAGCAGTGAATACCGGAACAGGGATGGGGGCTACACCTTC
CASSEYRNRDGGYTF
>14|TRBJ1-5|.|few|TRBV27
TGTGCCAGCAGTTTATCCGGGAGCAATCAGCCCCAGCATTTT
CASSLSGSNQPQHF
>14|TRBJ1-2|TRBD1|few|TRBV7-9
TGTGCCAGCAGCTTAGTTCAGGGGGCGAATGGCTACACCTTC
CASSLVQGANGYTF
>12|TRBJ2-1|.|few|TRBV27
TGTGCCAGCAGTTTACCCCGAGGGGAGCAGTTCTTC
CASSLPRGEQFF
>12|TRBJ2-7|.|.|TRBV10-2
TGCGCCAGCACGGACAGCTCCTACGAGCAGTACTTC
CASTDSSYEQYF
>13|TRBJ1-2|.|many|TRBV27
TGTGCCAGCAGTTTTGCGGAAAACTATGGCTACACCTTC
CASSFAENYGYTF
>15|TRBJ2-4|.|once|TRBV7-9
TGTGCCAGCAGTCCCCTGTGGGGCGGCAAAAACATTCAGTACTTC
CASSPLWGGKNIQYF
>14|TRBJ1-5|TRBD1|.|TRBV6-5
TGTGCCAGCAGCCCCGGGACAGGGGTTCAGCCCCAGCATTTT
CASSPGTGVQPQHF
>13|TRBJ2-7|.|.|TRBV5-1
TGCGCCAGCAGCTTTTCAGGGGTGGCCGAGCAGTACTTC
CASSFSGVAEQYF
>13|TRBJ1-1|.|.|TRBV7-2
TGTGCCAGCAGCTTGGGGTGGGGCGCTGAAGCTTTCTTT
CASSLGWGAEAFF
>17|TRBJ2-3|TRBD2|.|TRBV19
TGTGCCAGTAGTATAGGGGTACGGGGGGTGGCGGCAGATACGCAGTATTTT
CASSIGVRGVAADTQYF
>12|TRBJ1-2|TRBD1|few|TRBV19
TGTGCCACCACCGGGACAGGATATGGCTACACCTTC
CATTGTGYGYTF
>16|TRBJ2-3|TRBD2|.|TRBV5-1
TGCGCCAGCAGCAAGACTAGCGGCATTAGCACAGATACGCAGTATTTT
CASSKTSGISTDTQYF
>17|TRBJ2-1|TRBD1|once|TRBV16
TGTGCCAGCAGCCAAGAGACAGGGGGCTATACCTACAATGAGCAGTTCTTC
CASSQETGGYTYNEQFF
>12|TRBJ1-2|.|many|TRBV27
TGTGCCAGCAGGCGGGGTGGGGGAGGCTACACCTTC
CASRRGGGGYTF
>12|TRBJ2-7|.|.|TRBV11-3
TGTGCCAGCAGCTTAGACGGCTACGAGCAGTACTTC
CASSLDGYEQYF
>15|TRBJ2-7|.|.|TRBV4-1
TGCGCCAGCAGCTGGAGTGGGCAGCGGAACTACGAGCAGTACTTC
CASSWSGQRNYEQYF
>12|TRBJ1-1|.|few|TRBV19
TGTGCCAGTAGTGCGGGGGCCACTGAAGCTTTCTTT
CASSAGATEAFF
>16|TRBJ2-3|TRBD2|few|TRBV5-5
TGTGCCAGCAGCTTACTAGCGGGGGGGAGCACAGATACGCAGTATTTT
CASSLLAGGSTDTQYF
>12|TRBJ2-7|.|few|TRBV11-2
TGTGCCAGCAGCTTTAGCTCCTACGAGCAGTACTTC
CASSFSSYEQYF
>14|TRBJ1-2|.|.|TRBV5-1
TGCGCCAGCAGCTCCAGGGGTTCAGGGGATGGCTACACCTTC
CASSSRGSGDGYTF
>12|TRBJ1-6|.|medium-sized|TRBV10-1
TGCGCCATCCCACCCCGGGGTTCACCCCTCCACTTT
CAIPPRGSPLHF
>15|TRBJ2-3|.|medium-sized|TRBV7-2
TGTGCCAGCAGCTTAGGGGCAGGGTGGGCAGATACGCAGTATTTT
CASSLGAGWADTQYF
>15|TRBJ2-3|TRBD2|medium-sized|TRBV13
TGTGCCAGCAGCCCCCGGACTAGCGGCACAGATACGCAGTATTTT
CASSPRTSGTDTQYF
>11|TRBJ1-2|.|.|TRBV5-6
TGTGCCAGCAGCCCCGGTTATGGCTACACCTTC
CASSPGYGYTF
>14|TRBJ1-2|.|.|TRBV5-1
TGCGCCAGCAGCTGGGACGGAGGGAGCTATGGCTACACCTTC
CASSWDGGSYGYTF
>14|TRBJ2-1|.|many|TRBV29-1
TGCAGCGCTGCCGGGACTGACTCCTACAATGAGCAGTTCTTC
CSAAGTDSYNEQFF
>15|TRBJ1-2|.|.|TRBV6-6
TGTGCCAGCAGTTACTCGATGGGGGGGACCCATGGCTACACCTTC
CASSYSMGGTHGYTF
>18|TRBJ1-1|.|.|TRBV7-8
TGTGCCAGCAGCTTAATCGTGGAGGTAGGGGTCGGGGGCACTGAAGCTTTCTTT
CASSLIVEVGVGGTEAFF
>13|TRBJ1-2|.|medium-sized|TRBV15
TGTGCCACCAGCAGGACACGTAACTATGGCTACACCTTC
CATSRTRNYGYTF
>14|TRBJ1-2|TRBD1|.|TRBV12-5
TGTGCTAGTGGTTCGACAGGGCCTTACTATGGCTACACCTTC
CASGSTGPYYGYTF
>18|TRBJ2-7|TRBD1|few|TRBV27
TGTGCCAGCAGTTTAAGGGGAGTAGCAGGACAGGGACTCTACGAGCAGTACTTC
CASSLRGVAGQGLYEQYF
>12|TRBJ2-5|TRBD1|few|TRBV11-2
TGTGCCACCGGGACAGATAAAGAGACCCAGTACTTC
CATGTDKETQYF
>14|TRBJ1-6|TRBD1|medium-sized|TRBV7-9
TGTGCCAGCAGTTCTTGGACAGGGGGTTCACCCCTCCACTTT
CASSSWTGGSPLHF
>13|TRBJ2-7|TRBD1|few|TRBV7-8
TGTGCCAGCAGCTGGGGGACAGTCTACGAGCAGTACTTC
CASSWGTVYEQYF
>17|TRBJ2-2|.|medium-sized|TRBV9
TGTGCCAGCAGCTCACCGCGGACAGCTCCCAACACCGGGGAGCTGTTTTTT
CASSSPRTAPNTGELFF
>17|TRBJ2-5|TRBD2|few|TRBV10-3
TGTGCCAGCAGTGAATTCGGGCTAGCGGGGGTGGGAGAGACCCAGTACTTC
CASSEFGLAGVGETQYF